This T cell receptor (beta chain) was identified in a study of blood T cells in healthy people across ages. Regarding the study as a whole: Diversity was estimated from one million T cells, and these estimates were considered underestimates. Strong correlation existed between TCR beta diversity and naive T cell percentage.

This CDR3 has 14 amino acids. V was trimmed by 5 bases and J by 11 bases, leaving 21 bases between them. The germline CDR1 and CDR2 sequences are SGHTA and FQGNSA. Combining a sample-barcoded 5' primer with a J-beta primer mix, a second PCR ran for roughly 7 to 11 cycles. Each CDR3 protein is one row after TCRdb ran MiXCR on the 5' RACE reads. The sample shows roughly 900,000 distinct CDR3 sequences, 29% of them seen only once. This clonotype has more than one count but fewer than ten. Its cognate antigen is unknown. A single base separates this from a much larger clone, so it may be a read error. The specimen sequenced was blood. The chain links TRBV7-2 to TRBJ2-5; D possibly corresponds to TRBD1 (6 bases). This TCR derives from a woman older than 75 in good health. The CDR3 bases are TGTGCCAGCAGCCGACGGGCAGGGGTCTATGAGCAGTACTTC. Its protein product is CASSRRAGVYEQYF.